The TCR beta chain under discussion was sequenced for a study of siplizumab effects on memory and regulatory T cells. Produced via immunoSEQ multiplex PCR; TCRdb's table is partial and in-frame only. The repertoire holds approximately 40,000 clones, with around 89% as singletons. Source material: naive CD4+ T cells sorted from blood. This sequence originates from a human donor in good health.

The CDR3 region is CASSVDKNTEAFF. Written as DNA, the CDR3 is TGCGCCAGCAGTGTAGACAAGAACACTGAAGCTTTCTTT. The chain recombines TRBV10-2 with TRBJ1-1, with D hard to call. The CDR3 is 13 residues long. The V gene's germline CDR1 is WSHSY and CDR2 SAAADI. V lost 4 bases, J lost 1 base, and 7 bases lay in between.